This T cell receptor beta chain was observed in a study of cytomegalovirus exposure and HLA in healthy donors. Study overall: Prior work identified under 130 million unique TCR beta sequences in 190 million or so T cells.

PCR was performed using 60 Vbeta and 13 Jbeta primers. Measured with immunoSEQ multiplex PCR; TCRdb has only the in-frame clones, and not every one. Among some 120,000 clones listed, about 72% were seen once. Trimming removed 0 bases at V and 4 bases at J, with 10 bases between. CDR3 length: 14 residues. Looked up from germline, CDR1 is LGHNA and CDR2 is YSLEER. This TCR came from a man younger than 45 in good health and CMV-seropositive. The chain has TRBV4-3 and TRBJ2-7; unclear D gene. Input material: PBMCs. CDR3 amino acids: CASSQDPSLYEQYF. The CDR3 nucleotides read TGCGCCAGCAGCCAAGACCCTAGTTTGTACGAGCAGTACTTC.